This TCR beta chain was identified during a study of blood T cell repertoires in COVID-19. About the research overall: COVID-19 samples, acute and convalescent, were from the United States, Italy and Spain.

Original methodology: Estimation of nucleated cell counts relied on the amplification of reference gene primers. Produced via immunoSEQ multiplex PCR; TCRdb's table is partial and in-frame only. From that table come the V and J calls and clone size; the DNA was used to work out D and trimming. The data contain 200,000 to 300,000 clones, approximately 83% of them seen just once; the ten biggest clones take up around 5.5%. V gave up 0 bases and J gave up 4 bases; unmatched junction bases: 4. The CDR3 extends over 15 amino acids. CDR1 is WNHNN and CDR2 is SYGVQD in the germline V gene (reference sequence).

The receptor was derived from a human donor in a cohort sampled during active COVID-19. The chain has TRBV10-1 and TRBJ2-7; TRBD1 aligns across 9 bases. Material: peripheral blood. The CDR3 protein is CASSESNRGQYEQYF. In DNA, the CDR3 is TGCGCCAGCAGTGAGTCGAACAGGGGGCAATACGAGCAGTACTTC.